One sample yielded the 10 T cell receptor beta chains listed below, sequenced in a study of control samples from healthy donors and cancer patients (dated by TCRdb to between 2020 and 2021). Library preparation employed the immunoSEQ multiplex PCR assay. TCRdb retrieved this table from immuneACCESS and kept in-frame rearrangements only. Not all clones are present; in checked studies, unresolved V genes account for under half, and no reason is known for the remainder. Here the sample has some 190,000 clones; around 90% occur a single time. In total, the top ten clones hold approximately 1.8% of the sample. Sequenced input: blood. These receptors came from a young man in good health.

V usage is TRBV27 and J usage is TRBJ1-5; weak D call: TRBD1 (5 bases). Germline CDR1 and CDR2: MNHEY and SMNVEV (reference sequence). This CDR3 has 13 residues. V shed 4 bases and J shed 6 bases, with 10 bases lying between them. The DNA of the CDR3 is TGTGCCAGCAGTTGGGGGGGGACTCAGCCCCAGCATTTT. This gives the protein CASSWGGTQPQHF.

The CDR3 here is CASSIRGPHDEQFF. The CDR3 region has the DNA TGTGCCAGTAGTATCAGGGGGCCCCACGATGAGCAGTTCTTC. The chain couples TRBV19 to TRBJ2-1; TRBD1 matches at 8 bases. Germline V CDR1 and CDR2: LNHDA, SQIVND (reference sequence). This CDR3 has 14 amino acids. V dropped 3 bases and J dropped 8; count of bases not matched to a gene: 6. Using reference TRBV19 and TRBJ2-1 for the parts outside the CDR3, the full variable domain is DGGITQSPKYLFRKEGQNVTLSCEQNLNHDAMYWYRQDPGQGLRLIYYSQIVNDFQKGDIAEGYSVSREKKESFPLTVTSAQKNPTAFYLCASSIRGPHDEQFFGPGTRLTVL.

The chain has TRBV23-1 and TRBJ1-6; 7 bases line up with TRBD1. TRBV23-1 counts as an open reading frame of uncertain function. Trimming took 2 bases from V and 0 from J; bases not matched to a gene: 10. This CDR3 contains 19 residues. CDR3 nucleotides: TGCGCCAGCAGTCAACCGGGACAGATTTCTTTCTCCTATAATTCACCCCTCCACTTT. It encodes CASSQPGQISFSYNSPLHF.

The chain employs TRBV3-1 (or the pseudogene TRBV3-2) and TRBJ2-7; D not resolved. V shed 3 bases and J shed 7 bases, with 10 bases lying between them. The CDR3 is made up of 12 amino acids. Per the germline V gene, CDR1 is LGHDT and CDR2 is YNNKEL (reference sequence). DNA for the CDR3: TGTGCCAGCAGCCACCTGGCCGGAGAGCAGTACTTC. It specifies CASSHLAGEQYF.

In this sample, this clone is medium-sized (0.01 to 0.1%). This sequence joins TRBV15 and TRBJ2-6; no firm D call. The CDR3 is 14 residues long. Per the germline V gene, CDR1 is LNHNV and CDR2 is YYDKDF (reference sequence). Trimming cost V 3 bases and J 0 bases, with 3 bases left between them. The CDR3 sequence: CATSRPSGANVLTF. CDR3 in DNA: TGTGCCACCAGCAGGCCCTCTGGGGCCAACGTCCTGACTTTC.

This chain connects TRBV2 to TRBJ1-5, with D maybe TRBD1 (6 bases). Germline values: CDR1 SNHLY, CDR2 FYNNEI. This CDR3 region has 17 residues. The V end lost 6 bases, the J end lost 5 bases, and 23 bases lay between the germline ends. The CDR3 DNA follows: TGTGCCAGCAGCCAACGCTGGGGACAAAACGTCGATCAGCCCCAGCATTTT. Amino acids: CASSQRWGQNVDQPQHF. The variable domain in full, completed from reference TRBV2 and TRBJ1-5, reads EPEVTQTPSHQVTQMGQEVILRCVPISNHLYFYWYRQILGQKVEFLVSFYNNEISEKSEIFDDQFSVERPDGSNFTLKIRSTKLEDSAMYFCASSQRWGQNVDQPQHFGDGTRLSIL.

The J gene is TRBJ1-4, the V gene TRBV29-1; tentative D call: TRBD1 (6 bases). Germline values: CDR1 SQVTM, CDR2 ANQGSEA. The length of the CDR3 is 13 residues. The ends were cut back, 7 bases at V and 3 bases at J, with 12 bases in the middle. CDR3: CSAVGGANEKLFF. CDR3 in DNA: TGCAGCGCAGTCGGGGGCGCTAATGAAAAACTGTTTTTT.

The V gene is TRBV7-9, the J gene TRBJ2-2; 10 nucleotides match TRBD2. CDR1 SEHNR and CDR2 FQNEAQ come from the germline V gene (reference sequence). V trimming: 6 bases; J trimming: 1 base; junction bases outside the gene matches: 2. This CDR3 region has 15 residues. CDR3 amino acids: CASSPSGGNTGELFF. The CDR3 nucleotides read TGTGCCAGCAGTCCTAGCGGGGGGAACACCGGGGAGCTGTTTTTT. Combining the CDR3 with reference TRBV7-9 and TRBJ2-2 gives the whole variable domain DTGVSQNPRHKITKRGQNVTFRCDPISEHNRLYWYRQTLGQGPEFLTYFQNEAQLEKSRLLSDRFSAERPKGSFSTLEIQRTEQGDSAMYLCASSPSGGNTGELFFGEGSRLTVL.

The V and J genes are TRBV24-1 and TRBJ2-7, with 10 bases identical to TRBD1. The germline gives CDR1 KGHDR, CDR2 SFDVKD. The CDR3 is 16 amino acids. Germline trimming cut 2 bases from V and 5 bases from J; bases unmatched to any gene: 8. The CDR3 region is CATSDSGTGVRHEQYF. The CDR3 region has the DNA TGTGCCACCAGTGATTCTGGGACAGGGGTTCGGCACGAGCAGTACTTC.

This chain uses TRBV6-6 with TRBJ2-2; the match to TRBD1 covers 7 bases. CDR1 is MNHNY and CDR2 is SVGAGI in the germline V gene (reference sequence). This CDR3 is 15 amino acids long. The V gene end was trimmed by 7 bases and the J gene end by 7 bases; junction bases not matched to a gene: 12. CDR3 sequence reads: CASTGDRVPIGELFF. The CDR3 DNA sequence: TGTGCCAGCACCGGAGACAGGGTGCCGATCGGGGAGCTGTTTTTT.